A selection of T cell receptor beta chains follows, all from one sample in a study of T cells in Graves' hyperthyroidism and ophthalmopathy. TCRdb independently ran MiXCR on the multiplex PCR reads; one entry per CDR3 protein. This table has about 400,000 distinct CDR3 sequences, roughly 13% appearing once. Sequencing was performed on blood. The receptors were sampled from a woman younger than 30 with Graves' hyperthyroidism. Each CDR3 is given with its conserved first and last residue. A D gene is named only where the DNA matches it firmly. Clone size, where shown, is once, few, many, or a class for clones that have expanded.

NA	TRBV7-8	NA	TRBJ1-1	TGTGCCAGCAACCAATGGGGTAAAAGGACTGAAGCTTTCTTT	CASNQWGKRTEAFF
many	TRBV6-1	TRBD2	TRBJ2-3	TGTGCCAGCATGTACCTGGGACTAGAAGTCAAGCATAGCACAGATACGCAGTATTTT	CASMYLGLEVKHSTDTQYF
many	TRBV6-5	NA	TRBJ2-7	TGTGCCAGCAGTTACTCTATAACAGGCTACGAGCAGTACTTC	CASSYSITGYEQYF
many	TRBV6-1	NA	TRBJ1-5	TGTGCCAGCAGTGAAACGGGACGTCAGCCCCAGCATTTT	CASSETGRQPQHF
few	TRBV5-1	TRBD1	TRBJ2-5	TGCGCCAGCAGCGGCACGGGACAGGCGCACAGGGAGACCCAGTACTTC	CASSGTGQAHRETQYF
many	TRBV9	NA	TRBJ2-5	TGTGCCAGCAGCCTATCCGAAGGTGTTTCGGAGACCCAGTACTTC	CASSLSEGVSETQYF
NA	TRBV7-9	TRBD1	TRBJ2-5	TGTGCCAGCAGCTTAAGCCGGACAGGGGCCGAGACCCAGTACTTC	CASSLSRTGAETQYF
NA	TRBV19	NA	TRBJ1-1	TGTGCCAGCAGCGCCGGGGGAGGGGCCCCCCCTGAAGCTTTCTTT	CASSAGGGAPPEAFF
few	TRBV6-2/TRBV6-3	NA	TRBJ2-1	TGTGCCAGCGGTTCCCGGGCATACAATGAGCAGTTCTTC	CASGSRAYNEQFF
many	TRBV30	TRBD1	TRBJ2-3	TGTGCCTGGAGTGGACAGGGTGGGCCAGATACGCAGTATTTT	CAWSGQGGPDTQYF
many	TRBV11-2	NA	TRBJ2-5	TGTGCCAGCAGCTTAGAAAGGTACAGCCAAGAGACCCAGTACTTC	CASSLERYSQETQYF
many	TRBV5-1	TRBD2	TRBJ2-1	TGCGCCAGCAGCTTCAACCGCCTAGCGGGAGGTTTCCATGAGCAGTTCTTC	CASSFNRLAGGFHEQFF
many	TRBV3-1	NA	TRBJ2-2	TGTGCCAGCACCACGGTGGCGACCGGGGAGCTGTTTTTT	CASTTVATGELFF
many	TRBV3-1	NA	TRBJ1-2	TGTGCCAGCAGCCAGACAGATAACTATGGCTACACCTTC	CASSQTDNYGYTF
NA	TRBV5-1	TRBD1	TRBJ1-5	TGCGCCAGCAGCTTGGCCACAGGGGGTAATCAGCCCCAGCATTTT	CASSLATGGNQPQHF
few	TRBV7-9	NA	TRBJ2-4	TGTGCCAGCAGCAAAACTCTAGGGAGGGCCAAAAACATTCAGTACTTC	CASSKTLGRAKNIQYF
NA	TRBV25-1	TRBD1	TRBJ1-4	TGTGCCTGCTCGGACAGGGGTCTCGGAAAACTGTTTTTT	CACSDRGLGKLFF
NA	TRBV19	TRBD2	TRBJ2-7	TGTGCCAGTAGGGGTAGCGGGAGCTACGAGCAGTACTTC	CASRGSGSYEQYF
NA	TRBV19	TRBD2	TRBJ2-5	TGTGCCAGTAGTGCCGGGACTAGCGGACAAGAGACCCAGTACTTC	CASSAGTSGQETQYF
NA	TRBV6-2/TRBV6-3	NA	TRBJ2-5	TGTGCCAGCAGTTTCACAGGGTTACAGTACTTC	CASSFTGLQYF
many	TRBV6-5	NA	TRBJ2-5	TGTGCCAGCAGTTACGCTCGGAGTAGCACCTCTGGGGAGACCCAGTACTTC	CASSYARSSTSGETQYF
many	TRBV12-3/TRBV12-4	TRBD1	TRBJ2-6	TGTGCCAGCAGCGGACAGGGGAAGGTCTCTGGGGCCAACGTCCTGACTTTC	CASSGQGKVSGANVLTF
many	TRBV7-9	NA	TRBJ2-1	TGTGCCAGCAGCCCCGGGAGAAAGACGGGGCAGTTCTTC	CASSPGRKTGQFF
many	TRBV27	NA	TRBJ1-1	TGTGCCAGCAGTTTTACTGGGTGGGCTGAAGCTTTCTTT	CASSFTGWAEAFF
NA	TRBV18	NA	TRBJ2-4	TGTGCCAGCTCACCCTCACCATATCCGGGTATGAAAAACATTCAGTACTTC	CASSPSPYPGMKNIQYF
many	TRBV30	NA	TRBJ1-1	TGTGCCTGGAGTTTGGCGACCCTTGAAGCTTTCTTT	CAWSLATLEAFF
few	TRBV18	NA	TRBJ2-6	TGTGCCAGCCCACCTTCCGGTTTGGCCAACGTCCTGACTTTC	CASPPSGLANVLTF
many	TRBV10-1	TRBD2	TRBJ2-1	TGCGCCAGCAGTAGAAGCGGGACTGATGAGCAGTTCTTC	CASSRSGTDEQFF
many	TRBV11-2	NA	TRBJ1-1	TGTGCCAGCAGCCCGCCCGGGAGCATGAACACTGAAGCTTTCTTT	CASSPPGSMNTEAFF
many	TRBV5-1	NA	TRBJ2-1	TGCGCCAGCAGCTTGGCAGGGACCGGTTACAATGAGCAGTTCTTC	CASSLAGTGYNEQFF
few	TRBV20-1	TRBD2	TRBJ2-3	TGCAGTGCTAGAAGCGCACTAGCGGGAGGAGTGGATACAGATACGCAGTATTTT	CSARSALAGGVDTDTQYF
many	TRBV5-5	TRBD1	TRBJ1-1	TGTGCCAGCAGCTCCACAGGGGGCGTAGGGGGCATTGAAGCTTTCTTT	CASSSTGGVGGIEAFF
NA	TRBV5-1	NA	TRBJ2-2	TGCGCCAGCACCGGAGGGGGGCACCCGAACACCGGGGAGCTGTTTTTT	CASTGGGHPNTGELFF
many	TRBV10-3	NA	TRBJ1-1	TGTGCCATCAGTGAGTCGACGACAGGGAACACTGAAGCTTTCTTT	CAISESTTGNTEAFF
NA	TRBV28	NA	TRBJ1-2	TGTGCCAGCAGTTCAGCAGGATTTGGCTACACCTTC	CASSSAGFGYTF
many	TRBV6-1	NA	TRBJ1-3	TGTGCCAGCAGTGGGACCGGCTCTGGAAACACCATATATTTT	CASSGTGSGNTIYF
NA	TRBV19	NA	TRBJ1-4	TGTGCCAGCTCCATTGCGGGACATGAAGAAAAACTGTTTTTT	CASSIAGHEEKLFF
NA	TRBV28	NA	TRBJ1-2	TGTGCCAGCAGTGAAACAGGGATGGGCTACACCTTC	CASSETGMGYTF
few	TRBV6-1	NA	TRBJ1-5	TGTGCCAGGACTAATTTAAGCAATCAGCCCCAGCATTTT	CARTNLSNQPQHF
NA	TRBV4-1	NA	TRBJ2-7	TGCGCCAGCAGCCAAGGATCAGCCGGGTTCTACGAGCGGTACTTC	CASSQGSAGFYERYF
NA	TRBV7-9	NA	TRBJ1-1	TGTGCCAGCGGCAACTCTAGGTTCAGCACTGAAGCTTTCTTT	CASGNSRFSTEAFF
NA	TRBV9	TRBD1	TRBJ1-6	TGTGCCAGCAGGACAGGGGTCGGACCCCTCCACTTT	CASRTGVGPLHF
many	TRBV30	NA	TRBJ1-2	TGTGCCTGGAGGGTTTCATCGCGGTATGGCTACACCTTC	CAWRVSSRYGYTF
many	TRBV5-1	NA	TRBJ2-1	TGCGCCAGCAGCTTGGTACAGTTAAGGGATGAGCAGTTCTTC	CASSLVQLRDEQFF
few	TRBV4-3	TRBD2	TRBJ2-7	TGCGCCAGCAGCCAAGGGCGGGAGAGTACCTACGAGCAGTACTTC	CASSQGRESTYEQYF
NA	TRBV5-1	NA	TRBJ2-6	TGCGCCAGCAGCTTACCCGGGGCCCCGGGGGCCAACGTCCTGACTTTC	CASSLPGAPGANVLTF
many	TRBV2	TRBD2	TRBJ2-7	TGTGCCAGCAGCGCGACTAGCCTTTCCACCTACGAGCAGTACTTC	CASSATSLSTYEQYF
few	TRBV29-1	TRBD2	TRBJ2-1	TGCTTTGTTATTAGCGGGAGCGGGAGTGAGCAGTTCTTC	CFVISGSGSEQFF